Listed here is a single T cell receptor beta chain. The target antigen is unknown. This entry belongs to a study of spatial heterogeneity in lung cancer. Overall study results and limits: Among blood samples, ubiquitous expanded tumor TCRs appeared more at resection than at follow-up.

Trimming left V 4 bases short and J 0 bases short, with 3 bases between. CDR1 is SQVTM, CDR2 ANQGSEA, per germline. CDR3 length equals 11 residues. Time point: sample taken at primary tumor resection. Unsorted samples of tumor, nontumor lung or frozen PBMC had their whole RNA sequenced. There were 70 to 80 donors, all of them untreated patients with early-stage non-small cell lung cancer. Individual TCR cDNA molecules each bore their own unique molecular identifier. Via MiXCR, TCRdb re-called the 5' RACE reads, giving one row per CDR3 protein. Here the sample spans some 85,000 distinct CDR3 sequences, around 21% being singletons.

The TCR sequence derives from a male donor with early-stage non-small cell lung cancer. The input for sequencing was PBMCs, taken at surgery. The chain links TRBV29-1 to TRBJ1-1; D not resolved. The CDR3 bases are TGCAGCGTTGTTATGAACACTGAAGCTTTCTTT. The encoded protein is CSVVMNTEAFF. Complete variable domain (other parts from reference TRBV29-1 and TRBJ1-1): SAVISQKPSRDICQRGTSLTIQCQVDSQVTMMFWYRQQPGQSLTLIATANQGSEATYESGFVIDKFPISRPNLTFSTLTVSNMSPEDSSIYLCSVVMNTEAFFGQGTRLTVV.